This passage covers 25 T cell receptor beta chains from one sample sequenced in a study of cytomegalovirus exposure and HLA in healthy donors. It was with 60 Vbeta and 13 Jbeta primers that the PCR ran. Assay: immunoSEQ multiplex PCR; the TCRdb copy retains only in-frame clones and omits some. Here the sample spans about 180,000 clones, 65% to 85% being singletons. Input material: PBMCs. The origin of the receptors is a man between 60 and 75 years old in good health and CMV-seronegative.

This clone was seen only a few times. This chain uses TRBV6-5 with TRBJ2-2; D not resolved. Germline V gene sequence: CDR1 MNHEY, CDR2 SVGAGI. This CDR3 has 12 amino acids. Trimming cost V 7 bases and J 5 bases, with 8 bases left between them. The CDR3 nucleotides are TGTGCCAGCACCCCGCGGACCGGGGAGCTGTTTTTT. Amino acids: CASTPRTGELFF.

The sample holds one count of this clone. The rearrangement links TRBV5-8 to TRBJ1-1; the match to TRBD1 covers 10 bases. CDR1 is SGHTS, CDR2 YDEGEE, per germline. The CDR3 spans 15 residues. The J segment lost 4 bases and the V segment lost 1 base, leaving 4 bases of the junction unmatched. CDR3 nucleotides: TGTGCCAGCAGCTTGTACCGGGACAGGGGCACTGAAGCTTTCTTT. It codes for CASSLYRDRGTEAFF.

J is TRBJ1-1 and V is TRBV6-5; tentatively, D is TRBD1 (5 bases). V gave up 5 bases and J gave up 4 bases, with 14 bases separating them. The CDR3 is 14 residues long. From germline, CDR1 is MNHEY and CDR2 SVGAGI. The CDR3 protein is CASSETDRTTEAFF. The CDR3 region has the DNA TGTGCCAGCAGTGAAACCGACAGAACCACTGAAGCTTTCTTT.

The rearrangement links TRBV7-2 to TRBJ2-5, with TRBD1 matching over 7 bases. V lost 0 bases to trimming and J lost 3 bases; unmatched junction nucleotides: 10. CDR1 and CDR2 from the germline V gene are SGHTA and FQGNSA. The CDR3 is 17 residues long. CDR3 in amino acids: CASSLATGFGKEETQYF. For the CDR3, the DNA is TGTGCCAGCAGCTTAGCGACAGGGTTTGGGAAAGAAGAGACCCAGTACTTC.

V is TRBV5-1 and J is TRBJ1-2; 11 bases map to TRBD1. The CDR3 runs 15 residues. Trimming cost V 0 bases and J 8 bases; bases outside gene matches: 6. Germline V gene lookup returns CDR1 SGHRS and CDR2 YFSETQ. CDR3: CASSLGGQGAGGYTF. DNA for the CDR3: TGCGCCAGCAGCTTGGGCGGACAGGGGGCAGGAGGCTACACCTTC. The full variable domain, with the rest looked up from reference TRBV5-1 and TRBJ1-2, is KAGVTQTPRYLIKTRGQQVTLSCSPISGHRSVSWYQQTPGQGLQFLFEYFSETQRNKGNFPGRFSGRQFSNSRSEMNVSTLELGDSALYLCASSLGGQGAGGYTFGSGTRLTVV.

The DNA for the CDR3 is TGTGCCAGCAGGCCCACCCGCTTCGGACAGGGGAGGACAGATACGCAGTATTTT. This encodes CASRPTRFGQGRTDTQYF. The V gene is TRBV11-3, the J gene TRBJ2-3; 9 bases agree with TRBD1. This CDR3 is 18 amino acids long. CDR1 SGHNT and CDR2 YENEEA come from the germline V gene. V lost 6 bases, J lost 3 bases, and 16 bases stayed unmatched.

This clone was recorded once. The CDR3: CASSLEGAAYGYTF. Written as DNA, the CDR3 is TGCGCCAGCAGCTTGGAGGGGGCAGCCTATGGCTACACCTTC. The genes are TRBV5-1 and TRBJ1-2; 7 nucleotides align to TRBD1. The germline V gene encodes CDR1 SGHRS and CDR2 YFSETQ. The CDR3 contains 14 residues. V was clipped by 0 bases and J by 4 bases; unmatched bases: 3.

The chain is built from TRBV6-6 and TRBJ1-1, with a weak D call TRBD1 (5 bases). CDR1 MNHNY and CDR2 SVGAGI come from the germline V gene (reference sequence). The CDR3 runs 12 residues. Trimming removed 4 bases from V and 8 bases from J, with 11 bases in between. The DNA for the CDR3 is TGTGCCAGCAGTTCTACAGGTACCGAAGCTTTCTTT. It is translated as CASSSTGTEAFF.

J is TRBJ2-1 and V is TRBV18; unclear D gene. Germline CDR1 and CDR2: KGHSH and LQKENI. This CDR3 region has 15 residues. V lost 1 base to trimming and J lost 2 bases, with 9 bases between them. The CDR3 sequence: CASSPRSPTYNEQFF. CDR3 nucleotides: TGTGCCAGCTCACCACGATCGCCTACCTACAATGAGCAGTTCTTC.

J is TRBJ2-1 and V is TRBV4-3, with a tentative D call TRBD2 (6 bases). The CDR3 is 14 amino acids. Germline loops: CDR1 LGHNA, CDR2 YSLEER. V was clipped by 4 bases and J by 4 bases, with 11 bases between them. In DNA, the CDR3 is TGCGCCAGCAGCCGGGACTCCGAATACAATGAGCAGTTCTTC. Translation: CASSRDSEYNEQFF.

The genes are TRBV5-1 and TRBJ2-3; TRBD2 might be the D (6 bases). V lost 3 bases to trimming and J lost 0 bases, with 11 bases between them. The germline gives CDR1 SGHRS, CDR2 YFSETQ. This CDR3 spans 15 amino acids. The CDR3 loop is CASSYDSGSTDTQYF. As DNA, the CDR3 is TGCGCCAGCAGCTATGATAGCGGTAGCACAGATACGCAGTATTTT.

The chain recombines TRBV30 with TRBJ2-2, with TRBD2 matching 12 bases. The CDR3 runs 16 residues. Per the germline V gene, CDR1 is GTSNPN and CDR2 is SVGIG (reference sequence). Trimming took 3 bases from V and 7 from J; bases not matched to a gene: 9. The CDR3 is CAWSGGLAGLGGELFF. CDR3 coding DNA: TGTGCCTGGAGCGGTGGACTAGCGGGATTGGGCGGGGAGCTGTTTTTT.

The CDR3 spells CASSLPGQGWYGYTF. CDR3 DNA sequence: TGTGCCAGCAGCTTACCGGGACAGGGTTGGTATGGCTACACCTTC. The chain carries TRBV14 and TRBJ1-2, with TRBD1 identical over 9 bases. V gave up 5 bases and J gave up 5 bases; unmatched junction bases: 9. Germline CDR1 SGHDN, CDR2 FVKESK. The CDR3 is 15 amino acids.

This clone was observed a single time. The rearrangement joins TRBV4-3 to TRBJ1-5, with a possible D match to TRBD1 (5 bases). Germline lookup yields CDR1 LGHNA and CDR2 YSLEER. Trimming took 4 bases from V and 10 from J, leaving 23 bases between them. The CDR3 spans 16 residues. Written as DNA, the CDR3 is TGCGCCAGCAGCCGGGACTTTCACCGGGACGAATCACCCCAGCATTTT. Encoded protein: CASSRDFHRDESPQHF.

The J gene is TRBJ2-1, the V gene TRBV7-9; 8 bases match TRBD2. With V trimmed by 3 bases and J by 7 bases, 5 bases remained unmatched. In germline, CDR1 is SEHNR, CDR2 FQNEAQ (reference sequence). The length of the CDR3 is 14 residues. This CDR3 is CASSLDGRGNEQFF. The CDR3 bases are TGTGCCAGCAGCTTGGACGGGAGGGGGAATGAGCAGTTCTTC.

This clone was seen a few times. The CDR3 bases are TGTGCCAGCAGCTACCCCGGGACAGGGCAGACCCAGTACTTC. Residues: CASSYPGTGQTQYF. The rearrangement uses TRBV7-2 and TRBJ2-5, with 9 bases aligning to TRBD1. The ends lost 4 bases at V and 6 bases at J; junction bases unmatched: 6. Germline V gene lookup returns CDR1 SGHTA and CDR2 FQGNSA. The CDR3 has 14 amino acids.

The gene calls are TRBV5-6 and TRBJ2-1; 8 positions agree with TRBD2. Unmatched junction bases numbered 7, after V lost 1 base and J lost 1 base. Germline loops: CDR1 SGHDT, CDR2 YYEEEE. This CDR3 contains 17 residues. CDR3 nucleotide sequence: TGTGCCAGCAGCTTGTTAGGGAGCGGGAGTTCCTACAATGAGCAGTTCTTC. This encodes CASSLLGSGSSYNEQFF.

This sequence joins TRBV7-2 and TRBJ1-5, with 12 nucleotides matching TRBD1. There are 17 residues in the CDR3. Looked up from germline, CDR1 is SGHTA and CDR2 is FQGNSA. Unmatched junction bases numbered 10, after V lost 4 bases and J lost 6 bases. CDR3 in amino acids: CASSSMGTGGSGQPQHF. The CDR3 DNA is TGTGCCAGCAGCTCGATGGGGACAGGGGGCTCGGGTCAGCCCCAGCATTTT.

V and J are TRBV29-1 and TRBJ2-7; 9 nucleotides agree with TRBD2. The CDR3 is made up of 14 amino acids. V lost 7 bases and J lost 2; bases outside the gene matches: 9. Germline V CDR1 and CDR2: SQVTM, ANQGSEA. The CDR3 loop reads CSAQPGLAPYEQYF. CDR3 coding DNA: TGCAGCGCACAACCGGGACTAGCTCCCTACGAGCAGTACTTC.

V gene TRBV6-5 combines with J gene TRBJ2-3; TRBD1 might be the D (5 bases). V was cut by 10 bases and J by 6 bases, with 23 bases left in between. The CDR3 contains 15 residues. CDR1 is MNHEY and CDR2 is SVGAGI in the germline V gene. CDR3 sequence: CATYRSDRLRDTQYF. CDR3 DNA sequence: TGTGCCACATACAGGTCAGATAGGCTTCGTGATACGCAGTATTTT.

The chain links TRBV7-2 to TRBJ2-2; the match to TRBD2 covers 12 bases. The CDR3 consists of 17 residues. Germline-derived CDR1 and CDR2 are SGHTA and FQGNSA. J was trimmed by 0 bases and V by 5 bases; bases with no gene match: 4. This CDR3 reads CASSKLAGGANTGELFF. The DNA of the CDR3 is TGTGCCAGCAGCAAACTAGCGGGGGGCGCGAACACCGGGGAGCTGTTTTTT.

The chain's CDR3 is CASSLAGQRGQPQHF. CDR3 DNA: TGTGCCAGCAGCTTAGCGGGACAGAGGGGTCAGCCCCAGCATTTT. This chain connects TRBV7-2 to TRBJ1-5; 7 nucleotides align to TRBD1. This CDR3 is built from 15 residues. The trim removed 0 bases at V and 6 bases at J, leaving 5 bases unmatched. Germline V gives CDR1 SGHTA, CDR2 FQGNSA. The whole variable domain, remainder taken from reference TRBV7-2 and TRBJ1-5, is GAGVSQSPSNKVTEKGKDVELRCDPISGHTALYWYRQSLGQGLEFLIYFQGNSAPDKSGLPSDRFSAERTGGSVSTLTIQRTQQEDSAVYLCASSLAGQRGQPQHFGDGTRLSIL.

This clone has a single count. The chain uses TRBV7-9 and TRBJ2-5; TRBD1 agrees at 7 bases. Judging by the DNA end, TRBJ2-7 fits better; the J call may be wrong. The CDR3 has 15 residues. Germline V gene lookup returns CDR1 SEHNR and CDR2 FQNEAQ (reference sequence). In nucleotides, the CDR3 is TGTGCCAGCAGCTCGGGCACAGGGGCGCCCTACGAGCAGTACTTC. Translating gives CASSSGTGAPYEQYF.

In its sample, this clone was seen a few times. The chain recombines TRBV19 with TRBJ1-5, with unresolved D. The ends were cut back, 3 bases at V and 7 bases at J, with 13 bases in the middle. Germline V gene sequence: CDR1 LNHDA, CDR2 SQIVND (reference sequence). CDR3 length equals 14 residues. The chain's CDR3 is CASSIEESGQPQHF. In DNA, the CDR3 is TGTGCCAGTAGTATTGAGGAGTCGGGGCAGCCCCAGCATTTT.

The chain links TRBV4-3 to TRBJ1-2; TRBD1 is a possible D gene (5 bases). CDR3 length: 16 residues. Trimming stripped 0 bases from V and 2 bases from J, with 13 bases between. The V gene's germline CDR1 is LGHNA and CDR2 YSLEER. CDR3 sequence: CASSQDLIGVNYGYTF. Written as DNA, the CDR3 is TGCGCCAGCAGCCAAGATCTTATAGGGGTAAACTATGGCTACACCTTC.